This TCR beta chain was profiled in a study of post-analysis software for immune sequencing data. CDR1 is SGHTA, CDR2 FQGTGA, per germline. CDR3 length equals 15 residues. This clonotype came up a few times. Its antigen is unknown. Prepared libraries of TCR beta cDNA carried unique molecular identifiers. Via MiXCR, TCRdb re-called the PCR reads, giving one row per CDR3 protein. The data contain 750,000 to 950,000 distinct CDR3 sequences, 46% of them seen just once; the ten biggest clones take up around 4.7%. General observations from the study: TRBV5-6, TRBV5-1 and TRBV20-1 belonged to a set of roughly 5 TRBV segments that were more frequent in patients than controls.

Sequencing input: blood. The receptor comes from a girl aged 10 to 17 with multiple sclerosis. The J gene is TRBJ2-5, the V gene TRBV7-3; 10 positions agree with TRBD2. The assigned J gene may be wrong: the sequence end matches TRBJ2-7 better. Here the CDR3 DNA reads TGTGCCAGCAGCCCCCGGGCTAGCGGGAGTGCCGAGCAGTACTTC. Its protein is CASSPRASGSAEQYF.